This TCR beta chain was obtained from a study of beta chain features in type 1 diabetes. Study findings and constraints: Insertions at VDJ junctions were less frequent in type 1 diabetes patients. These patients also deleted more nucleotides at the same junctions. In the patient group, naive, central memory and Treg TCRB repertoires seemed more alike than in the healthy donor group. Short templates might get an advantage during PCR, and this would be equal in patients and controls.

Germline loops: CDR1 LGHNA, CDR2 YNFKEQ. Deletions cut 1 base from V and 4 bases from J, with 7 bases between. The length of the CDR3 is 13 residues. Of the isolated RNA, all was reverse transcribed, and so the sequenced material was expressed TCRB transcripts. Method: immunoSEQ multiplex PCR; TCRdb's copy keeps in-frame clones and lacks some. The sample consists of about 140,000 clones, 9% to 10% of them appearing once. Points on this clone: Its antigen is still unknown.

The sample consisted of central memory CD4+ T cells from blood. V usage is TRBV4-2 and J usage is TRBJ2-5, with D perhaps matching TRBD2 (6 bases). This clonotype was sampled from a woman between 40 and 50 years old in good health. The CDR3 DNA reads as TGTGCCAGCAGCCAAGCCGGGGGAGAGACCCAGTACTTC. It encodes CASSQAGGETQYF.